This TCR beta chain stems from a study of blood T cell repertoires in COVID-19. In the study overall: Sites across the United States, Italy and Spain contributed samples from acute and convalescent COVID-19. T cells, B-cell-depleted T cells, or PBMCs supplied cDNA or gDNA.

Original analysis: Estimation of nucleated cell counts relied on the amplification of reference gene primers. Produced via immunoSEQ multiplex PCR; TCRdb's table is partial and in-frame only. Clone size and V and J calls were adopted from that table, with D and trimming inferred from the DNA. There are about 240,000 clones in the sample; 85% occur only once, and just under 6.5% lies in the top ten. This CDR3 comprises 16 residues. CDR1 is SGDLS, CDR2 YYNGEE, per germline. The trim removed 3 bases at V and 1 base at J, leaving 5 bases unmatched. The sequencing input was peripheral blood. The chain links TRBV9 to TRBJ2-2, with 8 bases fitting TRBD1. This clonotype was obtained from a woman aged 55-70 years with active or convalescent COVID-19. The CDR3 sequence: CASSAQGAGNTGELFF. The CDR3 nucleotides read TGTGCCAGCAGCGCCCAGGGGGCCGGGAACACCGGGGAGCTGTTTTTT.